The 21 T cell receptor beta chains below come from one sample, sequenced in a study of cytomegalovirus exposure and HLA in healthy donors. Sequenced by immunoSEQ multiplex PCR; TCRdb stores in-frame clones only, minus some. The sample lists more than 110,000 clones, 84% occurring once. Sequencing was performed on PBMCs. The receptor source for this set is a woman between 25 and 40 years old in good health and CMV-seronegative.

This clone was observed a handful of times. CDR3: CASSPSRGTGELFF. CDR3 nucleotides: TGTGCCAGCAGCCCTAGTCGGGGCACCGGGGAGCTGTTTTTT. The rearrangement joins TRBV7-3 to TRBJ2-2, with D perhaps matching TRBD2 (5 bases). V was shortened by 5 bases and J by 4 bases, with 11 bases between the two germline ends. Germline CDR1 is SGHTA and CDR2 is FQGTGA. The CDR3 covers 14 residues.

The gene calls are TRBV27 and TRBJ2-7; TRBD2 matches 11 bases. The CDR3 runs to 16 residues. V shed 6 bases and J 6 bases; nucleotides not matched to a gene: 13. Germline CDR1 and CDR2: MNHEY and SMNVEV (reference sequence). CDR3 amino acids: CASSSGSGGVWVEQYF. DNA of the CDR3: TGTGCCAGCAGCTCTGGTAGCGGGGGGGTTTGGGTCGAGCAGTACTTC.

The rearrangement joins TRBV9 to TRBJ1-1; D gene uncertain. V was cut by 0 bases and J by 9 bases, with 12 bases left in between. CDR1 SGDLS and CDR2 YYNGEE come from the germline V gene. CDR3 length: 13 residues. In nucleotides, the CDR3 is TGTGCCAGCAGCGTAGCTAAGGAGGCCAAAGCTTTCTTT. As protein: CASSVAKEAKAFF.

The chain combines TRBV2 with TRBJ1-1; TRBD1 aligns across 8 bases. CDR3 length: 14 residues. The germline V gene has CDR1 SNHLY and CDR2 FYNNEI. With 5 bases clipped from V and 7 bases from J, the junction kept 9 bases outside the gene matches. CDR3 DNA: TGTGCCAGCAGTCCTTGGGGCAGGGGGCGTGAAGCTTTCTTT. This translates into CASSPWGRGREAFF.

This clone has only one observation. The chain employs TRBV11-2 and TRBJ2-2, with 10 bases that match TRBD2. Looked up from germline, CDR1 is SGHAT and CDR2 is FQNNGV. The CDR3 runs to 16 residues. J gave up 3 bases and V 2 bases, and 3 bases lay outside the gene matches. The CDR3, as DNA: TGTGCCAGCAGCTTAACTCTAGCGGGGGACACCGGGGAGCTGTTTTTT. As protein: CASSLTLAGDTGELFF. The full variable domain, rest sourced from reference TRBV11-2 and TRBJ2-2, is EAGVAQSPRYKIIEKRQSVAFWCNPISGHATLYWYQQILGQGPKLLIQFQNNGVVDDSQLPKDRFSAERLKGVDSTLKIQPAKLEDSAVYLCASSLTLAGDTGELFFGEGSRLTVL.

This chain connects TRBV2 to TRBJ1-2, with D perhaps matching TRBD1 (6 bases). Germline loops: CDR1 SNHLY, CDR2 FYNNEI. Deletions cut 1 base from V and 1 base from J, with 16 bases between. The CDR3 runs 17 residues. The CDR3 here is CASSEGNRGGVNYGYTF. The CDR3 bases are TGTGCCAGCAGTGAAGGAAATAGAGGGGGAGTTAACTATGGCTACACCTTC.

The chain recombines TRBV9 with TRBJ2-3, with D possibly matching TRBD1 (6 bases). The CDR3 has 16 residues. The V end was cut by 4 bases, the J end by 0 bases, with 15 bases between. CDR1 SGDLS and CDR2 YYNGEE come from the germline V gene. The DNA for the CDR3 is TGTGCCAGCAGCTTTAGGGACACCTCTAGCACAGATACGCAGTATTTT. Translating it yields CASSFRDTSSTDTQYF.

This chain joins TRBV28 and TRBJ2-7, with 7 bases aligning to TRBD2. V shed 4 bases, J shed 4 bases, and the junction held 13 bases outside the gene matches. The CDR3 runs to 16 residues. Germline V CDR1 and CDR2: MDHEN, SYDVKM. This chain's CDR3 is CASSSRYGGGVYEQYF. The DNA for the CDR3 is TGTGCCAGCAGTTCTCGCTATGGCGGGGGTGTTTACGAGCAGTACTTC.

The chain recombines TRBV7-2 with TRBJ2-1; TRBD2 aligns across 10 bases. CDR1 SGHTA and CDR2 FQGNSA come from the germline V gene. The CDR3 is 14 residues long. V lost 3 bases, J lost 8 bases, and 4 bases stayed unmatched. The CDR3 spells CASSFSSGGDEQFF. The CDR3 nucleotides are TGTGCCAGCAGCTTTTCTAGCGGGGGTGATGAGCAGTTCTTC. Combining the CDR3 with reference TRBV7-2 and TRBJ2-1 gives the whole variable domain GAGVSQSPSNKVTEKGKDVELRCDPISGHTALYWYRQSLGQGLEFLIYFQGNSAPDKSGLPSDRFSAERTGGSVSTLTIQRTQQEDSAVYLCASSFSSGGDEQFFGPGTRLTVL.

V and J are TRBV4-3 and TRBJ1-2; 8 bases are shared with TRBD1. The V gene's germline CDR1 is LGHNA and CDR2 YSLEER. The V segment lost 0 bases and the J segment 1 base; nucleotides outside the gene matches: 4. The CDR3 consists of 16 residues. DNA of the CDR3: TGCGCCAGCAGCCAAGATCGACAGGGGCTTAACTATGGCTACACCTTC. Residues: CASSQDRQGLNYGYTF.

This clone was seen only once. V and J are TRBV18 and TRBJ1-6; no clear D. Deletions cut 8 bases from V and 10 bases from J, with 21 bases between. Per the germline V gene, CDR1 is KGHSH and CDR2 is LQKENI. This CDR3 is 15 amino acids long. The CDR3 spells CASRLSGEVRSPLHF. The CDR3 DNA follows: TGTGCCAGCCGACTGAGTGGGGAGGTTAGGTCACCCCTCCACTTT.

This clone was observed a handful of times. CDR3 sequence reads: CASSQNRGINEKLFF. In DNA, the CDR3 is TGCGCCAGCAGTCAGAACAGGGGGATTAATGAAAAACTGTTTTTT. The rearrangement uses TRBV23-1 and TRBJ1-4; TRBD1 matches 8 bases. TRBV23-1 counts as an open reading frame of uncertain function. The CDR3 length is 15 residues. J was trimmed by 4 bases and V by 3 bases; bases with no gene match: 4.

The J gene is TRBJ2-3, the V gene TRBV2, with 7 bases aligning to TRBD1. V was clipped by 6 bases and J by 2 bases; unmatched bases: 11. Germline V lookup: CDR1 SNHLY, CDR2 FYNNEI. This CDR3 is 16 amino acids long. The CDR3 coding sequence is TGTGCCAGCAGCCCTGGCCGGGACAGCAACACAGATACGCAGTATTTT. Encoded protein: CASSPGRDSNTDTQYF.

The chain recombines TRBV6-6 with TRBJ2-3; D not certain. Germline lookup yields CDR1 MNHNY and CDR2 SVGAGI (reference sequence). This CDR3 is built from 11 residues. The V end lost 6 bases, the J end lost 6 bases, and 7 bases lay between the germline ends. The CDR3 DNA reads TGTGCCAGCAGCCTCGGGGATACGCAGTATTTT. Translated: CASSLGDTQYF.

The chain joins TRBV16 to TRBJ2-7; D may be TRBD2 (5 bases). This CDR3 contains 14 residues. Germline V gene data show CDR1 as KGHSY and CDR2 as FQNENV. Trimming removed 5 bases from V and 2 bases from J, with 13 bases in between. The CDR3 DNA reads as TGTGCCAGCAGCGGCCCCGGGGTCCCCTACGAGCAGTACTTC. Translated: CASSGPGVPYEQYF. The complete variable domain, with remaining parts taken from reference TRBV16 and TRBJ2-7, reads GEEVAQTPKHLVRGEGQKAKLYCAPIKGHSYVFWYQQVLKNEFKFLISFQNENVFDETGMPKERFSAKCLPNSPCSLEIQATKLEDSAVYFCASSGPGVPYEQYFGPGTRLTVT.

J is TRBJ2-5 and V is TRBV2; tentative D call: TRBD1 (6 bases). Trimming removed 6 bases from V and 1 base from J, with 6 bases in between. The germline V gene encodes CDR1 SNHLY and CDR2 FYNNEI. This CDR3 has 12 amino acids. CDR3 sequence (DNA): TGTGCCAGCAGGGGGGCCCAAGAGACCCAGTACTTC. This gives the protein CASRGAQETQYF.

The rearrangement uses TRBV9 and TRBJ1-2; the D gene is possibly TRBD1 (5 bases). The CDR3 has 16 residues. V was shortened by 6 bases and J by 7 bases, with 25 bases between the two germline ends. Germline values: CDR1 SGDLS, CDR2 YYNGEE. CDR3 bases: TGTGCCAGCACAATGTTCGCACAGGACCCTCGTGGTGGCTACACCTTC. Protein: CASTMFAQDPRGGYTF.

The J gene is TRBJ1-1, the V gene TRBV5-1, with TRBD1 identical over 8 bases. Germline V gives CDR1 SGHRS, CDR2 YFSETQ. After removal of 4 bases from V and 0 bases from J, the junction contained 2 bases not matched to a gene. This CDR3 has 14 amino acids. The CDR3 DNA follows: TGCGCCAGCAGCCCAGGGGGCATGAACACTGAAGCTTTCTTT. It codes for CASSPGGMNTEAFF.

This clone was seen a few times. This chain joins TRBV6-5 and TRBJ1-3; D unclear. The CDR3 contains 13 residues. CDR1 is MNHEY and CDR2 is SVGAGI in the germline V gene. Trimming left V 8 bases short and J 0 bases short, with 8 bases between. CDR3 sequence reads: CASRRSSGNTIYF. The CDR3 bases are TGTGCCAGCCGCAGAAGCTCTGGAAACACCATATATTTT.

CDR3 DNA sequence: TGCAGCGTTGTAGAGGGGGCGTCTGAAAAACTGTTTTTT. Its translation is CSVVEGASEKLFF. The V call is TRBV29-1, the J call TRBJ1-4; 7 bases are a match to TRBD1. Germline CDR1 is SQVTM and CDR2 is ANQGSEA. Trimming at V came to 4 bases and at J to 7 bases, leaving 6 bases not matched to a gene. The CDR3 totals 13 residues.

In DNA, the CDR3 is TGTGCCAGCAGTGCGACAGGGGGGGACGGTCAGCCCCAGCATTTT. Its translation is CASSATGGDGQPQHF. The chain combines TRBV2 with TRBJ1-5; 9 nucleotides match TRBD1. Losses at the gene ends were 4 bases for V and 6 bases for J; bases not matched to a gene: 7. Germline lookup yields CDR1 SNHLY and CDR2 FYNNEI. The CDR3 covers 15 residues.